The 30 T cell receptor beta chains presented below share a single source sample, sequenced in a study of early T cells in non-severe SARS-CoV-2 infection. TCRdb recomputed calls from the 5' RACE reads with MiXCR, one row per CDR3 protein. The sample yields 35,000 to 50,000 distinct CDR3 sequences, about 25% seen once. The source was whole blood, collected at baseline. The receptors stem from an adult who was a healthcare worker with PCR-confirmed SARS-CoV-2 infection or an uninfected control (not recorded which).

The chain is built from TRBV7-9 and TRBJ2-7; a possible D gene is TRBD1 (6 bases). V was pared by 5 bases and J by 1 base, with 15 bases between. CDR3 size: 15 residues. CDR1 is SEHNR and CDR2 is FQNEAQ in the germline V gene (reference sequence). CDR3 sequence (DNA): TGTGCCAGCAGCGCCACCGGGACACGGTCCTACGAGCAGTACTTC. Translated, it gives CASSATGTRSYEQYF.

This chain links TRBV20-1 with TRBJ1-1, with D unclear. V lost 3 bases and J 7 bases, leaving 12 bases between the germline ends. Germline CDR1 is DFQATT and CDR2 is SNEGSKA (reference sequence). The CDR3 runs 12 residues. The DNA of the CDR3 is TGCAGTGCTAGTCCCCCGGGCTTTGAAGCTTTCTTT. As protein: CSASPPGFEAFF.

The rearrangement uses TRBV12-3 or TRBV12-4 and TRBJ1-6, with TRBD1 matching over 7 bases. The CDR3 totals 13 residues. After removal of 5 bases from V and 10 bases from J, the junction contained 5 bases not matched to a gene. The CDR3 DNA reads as TGTGCCAGCAGTCCCGGGACAGAATCACCCCTCCACTTT. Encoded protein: CASSPGTESPLHF.

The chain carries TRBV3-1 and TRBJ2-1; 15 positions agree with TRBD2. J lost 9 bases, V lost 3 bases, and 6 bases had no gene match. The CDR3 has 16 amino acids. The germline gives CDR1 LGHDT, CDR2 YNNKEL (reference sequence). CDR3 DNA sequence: TGTGCCAGCAGCCAGCGGACTAGCGGGGGGGCAGGTGAGCAGTTCTTC. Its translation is CASSQRTSGGAGEQFF.

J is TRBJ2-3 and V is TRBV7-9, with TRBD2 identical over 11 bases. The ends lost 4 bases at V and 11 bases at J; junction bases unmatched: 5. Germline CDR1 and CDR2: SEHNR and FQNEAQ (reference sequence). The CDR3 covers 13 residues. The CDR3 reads CASSSGGLAGQYF. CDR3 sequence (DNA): TGTGCCAGCAGCTCAGGAGGACTAGCGGGGCAGTATTTT.

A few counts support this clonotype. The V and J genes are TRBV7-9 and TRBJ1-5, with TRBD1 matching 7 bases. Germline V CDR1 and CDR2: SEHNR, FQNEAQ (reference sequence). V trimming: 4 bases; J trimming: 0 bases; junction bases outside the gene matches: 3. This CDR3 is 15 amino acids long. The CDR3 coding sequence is TGTGCCAGCAGCTGGACAGGCCTTAGCAATCAGCCCCAGCATTTT. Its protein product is CASSWTGLSNQPQHF. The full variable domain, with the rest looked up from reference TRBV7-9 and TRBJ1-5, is DTGVSQNPRHKITKRGQNVTFRCDPISEHNRLYWYRQTLGQGPEFLTYFQNEAQLEKSRLLSDRFSAERPKGSFSTLEIQRTEQGDSAMYLCASSWTGLSNQPQHFGDGTRLSIL.

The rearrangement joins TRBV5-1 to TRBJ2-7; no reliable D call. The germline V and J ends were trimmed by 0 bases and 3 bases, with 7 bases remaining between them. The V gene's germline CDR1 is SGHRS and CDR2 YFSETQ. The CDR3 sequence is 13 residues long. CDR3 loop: CASSLVTDYEQYF. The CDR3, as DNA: TGCGCCAGCAGCTTGGTTACAGACTACGAGCAGTACTTC.

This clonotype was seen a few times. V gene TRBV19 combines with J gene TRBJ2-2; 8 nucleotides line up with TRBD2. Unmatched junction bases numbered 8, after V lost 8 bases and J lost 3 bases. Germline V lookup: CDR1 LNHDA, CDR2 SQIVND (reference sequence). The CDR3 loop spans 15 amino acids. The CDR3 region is CASARAGVYTGELFF. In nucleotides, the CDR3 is TGTGCCAGTGCCCGAGCGGGGGTCTACACCGGGGAGCTGTTTTTT.

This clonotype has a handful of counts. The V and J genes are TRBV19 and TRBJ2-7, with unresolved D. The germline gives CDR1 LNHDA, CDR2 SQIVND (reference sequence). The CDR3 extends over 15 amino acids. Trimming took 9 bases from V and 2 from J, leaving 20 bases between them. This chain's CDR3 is CASQLRVSSTYEQYF. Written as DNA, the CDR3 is TGTGCCAGCCAATTAAGGGTGTCCTCTACCTACGAGCAGTACTTC.

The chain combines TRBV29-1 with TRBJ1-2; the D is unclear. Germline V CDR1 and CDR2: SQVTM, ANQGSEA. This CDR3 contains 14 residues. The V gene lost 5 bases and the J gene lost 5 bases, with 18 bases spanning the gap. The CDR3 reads CSVLVTEPLYGYTF. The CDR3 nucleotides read TGCAGCGTTCTAGTCACCGAACCGTTGTATGGCTACACCTTC.

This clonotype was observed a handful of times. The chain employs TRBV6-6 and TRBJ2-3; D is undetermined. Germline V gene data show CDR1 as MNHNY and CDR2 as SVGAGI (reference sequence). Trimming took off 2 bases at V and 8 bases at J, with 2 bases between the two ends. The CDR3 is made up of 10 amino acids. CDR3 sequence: CASSYVTQYF. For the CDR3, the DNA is TGTGCCAGCAGTTACGTTACGCAGTATTTT.

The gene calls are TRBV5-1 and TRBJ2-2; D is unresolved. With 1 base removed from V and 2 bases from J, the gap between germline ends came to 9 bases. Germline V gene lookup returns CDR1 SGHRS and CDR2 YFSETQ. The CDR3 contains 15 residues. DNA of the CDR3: TGCGCCAGCAGCTTGCGTCCCACTAACACCGGGGAGCTGTTTTTT. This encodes CASSLRPTNTGELFF.

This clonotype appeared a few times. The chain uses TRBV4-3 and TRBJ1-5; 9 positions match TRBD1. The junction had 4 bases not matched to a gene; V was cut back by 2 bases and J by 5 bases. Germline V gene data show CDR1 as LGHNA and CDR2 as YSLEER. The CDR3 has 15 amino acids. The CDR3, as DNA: TGCGCCAGCAGCCAAAGGACAGGGGAGGATCAGCCCCAGCATTTT. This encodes CASSQRTGEDQPQHF.

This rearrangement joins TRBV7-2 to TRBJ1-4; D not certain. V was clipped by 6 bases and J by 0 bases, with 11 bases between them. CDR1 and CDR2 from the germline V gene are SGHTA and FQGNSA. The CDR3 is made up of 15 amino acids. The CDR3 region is CASRPGLATNEKLFF. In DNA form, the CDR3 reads TGTGCCAGCAGACCTGGTCTGGCAACTAATGAAAAACTGTTTTTT. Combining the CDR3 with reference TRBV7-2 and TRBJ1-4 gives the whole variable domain GAGVSQSPSNKVTEKGKDVELRCDPISGHTALYWYRQSLGQGLEFLIYFQGNSAPDKSGLPSDRFSAERTGGSVSTLTIQRTQQEDSAVYLCASRPGLATNEKLFFGSGTQLSVL.

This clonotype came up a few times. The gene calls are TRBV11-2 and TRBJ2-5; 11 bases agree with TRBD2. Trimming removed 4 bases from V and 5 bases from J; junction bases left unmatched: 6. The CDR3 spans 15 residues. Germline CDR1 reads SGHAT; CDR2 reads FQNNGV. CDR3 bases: TGTGCCAGCAGCTCATTCCGACTAGCGGGGGAGACCCAGTACTTC. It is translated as CASSSFRLAGETQYF.

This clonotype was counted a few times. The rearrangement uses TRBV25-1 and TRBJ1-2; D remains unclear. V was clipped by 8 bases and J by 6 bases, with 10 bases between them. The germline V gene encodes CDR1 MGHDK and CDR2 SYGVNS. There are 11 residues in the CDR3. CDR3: CASGQSNGYTF. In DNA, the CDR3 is TGTGCCAGCGGGCAGAGTAATGGCTACACCTTC.

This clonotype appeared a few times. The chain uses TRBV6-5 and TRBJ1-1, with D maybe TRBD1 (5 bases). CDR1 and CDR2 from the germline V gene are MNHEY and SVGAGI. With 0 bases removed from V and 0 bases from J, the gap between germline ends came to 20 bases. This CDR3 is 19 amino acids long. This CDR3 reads CASSYSMGSVRGLNTEAFF. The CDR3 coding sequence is TGTGCCAGCAGTTACTCGATGGGGTCGGTGCGGGGACTGAACACTGAAGCTTTCTTT.

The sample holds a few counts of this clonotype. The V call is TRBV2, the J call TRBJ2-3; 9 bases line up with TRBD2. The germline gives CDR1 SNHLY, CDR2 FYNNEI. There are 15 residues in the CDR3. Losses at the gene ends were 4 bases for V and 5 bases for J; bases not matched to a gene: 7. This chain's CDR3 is CASSGSGGKRDTQYF. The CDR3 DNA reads TGTGCCAGCAGTGGGAGCGGGGGGAAGAGAGATACGCAGTATTTT.

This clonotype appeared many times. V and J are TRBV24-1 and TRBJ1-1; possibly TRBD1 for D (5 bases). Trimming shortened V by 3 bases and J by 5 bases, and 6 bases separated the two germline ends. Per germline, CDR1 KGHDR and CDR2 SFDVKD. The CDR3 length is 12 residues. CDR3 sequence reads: CATSDGGTEAFF. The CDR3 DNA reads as TGTGCCACCAGTGATGGGGGGACTGAAGCTTTCTTT.

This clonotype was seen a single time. This CDR3 is CASSFTSGVEDTQYF. CDR3 in DNA: TGTGCCAGCAGTTTTACTAGCGGGGTTGAAGATACGCAGTATTTT. The V and J genes are TRBV12-3 or TRBV12-4 and TRBJ2-3, with 10 bases lining up with TRBD2. V dropped 3 bases and J dropped 5; count of bases not matched to a gene: 5. CDR3 length: 15 amino acids.

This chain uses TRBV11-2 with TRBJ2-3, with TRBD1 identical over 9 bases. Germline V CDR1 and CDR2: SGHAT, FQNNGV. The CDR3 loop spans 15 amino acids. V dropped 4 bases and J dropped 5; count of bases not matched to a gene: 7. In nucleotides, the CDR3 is TGTGCCAGCAGCTCCGGGACAGGGAGCGTAGATACGCAGTATTTT. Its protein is CASSSGTGSVDTQYF. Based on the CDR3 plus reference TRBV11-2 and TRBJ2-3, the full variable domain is EAGVAQSPRYKIIEKRQSVAFWCNPISGHATLYWYQQILGQGPKLLIQFQNNGVVDDSQLPKDRFSAERLKGVDSTLKIQPAKLEDSAVYLCASSSGTGSVDTQYFGPGTRLTVL.

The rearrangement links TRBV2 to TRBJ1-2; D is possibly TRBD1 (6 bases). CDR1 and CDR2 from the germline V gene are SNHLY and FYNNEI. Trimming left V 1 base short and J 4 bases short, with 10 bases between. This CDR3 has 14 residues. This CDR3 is CASSEVRGLYGYTF. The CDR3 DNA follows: TGTGCCAGCAGTGAAGTCAGGGGCCTCTATGGCTACACCTTC.

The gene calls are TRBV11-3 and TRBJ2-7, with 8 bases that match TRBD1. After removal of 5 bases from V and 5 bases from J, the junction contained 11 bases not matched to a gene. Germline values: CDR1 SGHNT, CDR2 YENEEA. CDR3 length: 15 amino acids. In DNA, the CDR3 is TGTGCCAGCAGCGCCCGGGACAGGATTATGGACGAGCAGTACTTC. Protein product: CASSARDRIMDEQYF. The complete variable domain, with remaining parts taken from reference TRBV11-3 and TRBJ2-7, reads EAGVVQSPRYKIIEKKQPVAFWCNPISGHNTLYWYLQNLGQGPELLIRYENEEAVDDSQLPKDRFSAERLKGVDSTLKIQPAELGDSAVYLCASSARDRIMDEQYFGPGTRLTVT.

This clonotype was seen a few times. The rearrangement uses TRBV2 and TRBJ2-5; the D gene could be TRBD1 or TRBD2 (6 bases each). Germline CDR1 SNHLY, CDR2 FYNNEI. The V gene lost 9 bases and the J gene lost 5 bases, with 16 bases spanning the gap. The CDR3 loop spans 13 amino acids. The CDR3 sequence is CARRWGAGETQYF. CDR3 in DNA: TGTGCCAGACGGTGGGGGGCAGGTGAGACCCAGTACTTC.

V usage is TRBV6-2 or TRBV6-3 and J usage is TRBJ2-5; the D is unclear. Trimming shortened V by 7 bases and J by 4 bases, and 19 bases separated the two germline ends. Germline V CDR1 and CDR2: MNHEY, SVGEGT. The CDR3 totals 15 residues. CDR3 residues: CASNPSTADGETQYF. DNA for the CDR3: TGTGCCAGCAACCCATCGACGGCGGACGGAGAGACCCAGTACTTC.

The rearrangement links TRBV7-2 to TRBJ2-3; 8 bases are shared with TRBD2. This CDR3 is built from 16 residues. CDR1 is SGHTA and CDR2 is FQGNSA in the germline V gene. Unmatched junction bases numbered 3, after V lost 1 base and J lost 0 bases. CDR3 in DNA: TGTGCCAGCAGCTTAGGCCCTAGCGGGAGCACAGATACGCAGTATTTT. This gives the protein CASSLGPSGSTDTQYF.

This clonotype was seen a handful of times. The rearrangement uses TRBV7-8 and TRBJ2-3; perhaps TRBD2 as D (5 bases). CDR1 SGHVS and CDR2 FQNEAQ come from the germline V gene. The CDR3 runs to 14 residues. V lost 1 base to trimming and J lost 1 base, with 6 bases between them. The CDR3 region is CASSLDGGTDTQYF. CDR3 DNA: TGTGCCAGCAGCTTAGACGGGGGCACAGATACGCAGTATTTT.

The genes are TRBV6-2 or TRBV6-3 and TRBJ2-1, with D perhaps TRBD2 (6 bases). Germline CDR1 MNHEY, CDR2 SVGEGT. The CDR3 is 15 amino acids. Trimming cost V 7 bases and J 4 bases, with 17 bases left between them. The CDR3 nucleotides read TGTGCCAGCAATCCGGGACTTGAGTTATACAATGAGCAGTTCTTC. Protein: CASNPGLELYNEQFF.

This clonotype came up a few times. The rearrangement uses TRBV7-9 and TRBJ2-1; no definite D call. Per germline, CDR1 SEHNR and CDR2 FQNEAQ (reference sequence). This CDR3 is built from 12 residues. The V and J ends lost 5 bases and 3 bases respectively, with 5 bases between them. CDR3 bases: TGTGCCAGCAGCACGAGCTACAATGAGCAGTTCTTC. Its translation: CASSTSYNEQFF.

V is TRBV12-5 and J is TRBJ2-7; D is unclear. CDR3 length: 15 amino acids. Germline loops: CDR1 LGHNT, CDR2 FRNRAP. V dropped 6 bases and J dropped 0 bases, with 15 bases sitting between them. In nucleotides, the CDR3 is TGTGCTAGTGGGCCGGACCCTGCGAACTCCTACGAGCAGTACTTC. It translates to CASGPDPANSYEQYF.